This TCR beta chain stems from a study of siplizumab effects on memory and regulatory T cells. Note on this clone: Its cognate antigen is unknown.

Here immunoSEQ multiplex PCR was the method, and the copy in TCRdb shows in-frame clones only, minus some. The sample lists some 64,000 clones, approximately 79% occurring once. This CDR3 is 15 amino acids long. Germline V CDR1 and CDR2: SNHLY, FYNNEI. Deletions cut 8 bases from V and 1 base from J, with 15 bases between. Study findings and constraints: Treatment with siplizumab left mappable alloreactive CD4+ clones averaging roughly 70% Treg-derived, compared with around 26% in controls. Naive T cells, seemingly more diverse than memory cells, seemed major alloresponse contributors. Solely a minor proportion of alloreactive clones could be assigned to unstimulated subsets. The authors did not confirm suppressive function in proliferating Tregs from siplizumab cultures.

The chain carries TRBV2 and TRBJ1-5; no clear D. The specimen was memory CD4+ T cells sorted from blood. The receptor comes from a human donor in good health. DNA of the CDR3: TGTGCCAGCGTAGGAGAGGGAGCGAGCAATCAGCCCCAGCATTTT. Its translation: CASVGEGASNQPQHF.